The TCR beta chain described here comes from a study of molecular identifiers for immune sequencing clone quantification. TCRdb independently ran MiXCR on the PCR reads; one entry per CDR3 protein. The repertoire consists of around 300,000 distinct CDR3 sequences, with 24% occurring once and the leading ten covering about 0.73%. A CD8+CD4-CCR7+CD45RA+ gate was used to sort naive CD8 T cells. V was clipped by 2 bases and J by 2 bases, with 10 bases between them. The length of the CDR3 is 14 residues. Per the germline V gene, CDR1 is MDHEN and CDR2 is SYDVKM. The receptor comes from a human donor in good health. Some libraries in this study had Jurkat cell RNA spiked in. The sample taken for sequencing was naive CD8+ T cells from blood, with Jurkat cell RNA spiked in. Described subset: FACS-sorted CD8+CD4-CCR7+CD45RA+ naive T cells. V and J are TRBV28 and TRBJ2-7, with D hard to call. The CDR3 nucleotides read TGTGCCAGCAGTTTAGGCCCGCCCCCCTACGAGCAGTACTTC. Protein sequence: CASSLGPPPYEQYF.